These 5 T cell receptor beta chains originate from one sample sequenced in a study of cytomegalovirus exposure and HLA in healthy donors. It was with 60 Vbeta and 13 Jbeta primers that the PCR ran. Measured with immunoSEQ multiplex PCR; TCRdb has only the in-frame clones, and not every one. The sample is made up of about 48,000 clones, and the top ten hold approximately 2.1% of it. What was sequenced was PBMCs. All receptors come from a woman between 40 and 55 years old in good health and CMV-seronegative.

This clone ranks as large (0.1 to 1%) in terms of frequency. This rearrangement joins TRBV5-6 to TRBJ2-1; 10 bases line up with TRBD1. CDR1 is SGHDT and CDR2 is YYEEEE in the germline V gene. Trimming took 0 bases from V and 3 from J; bases not matched to a gene: 3. This CDR3 has 16 residues. CDR3 nucleotides: TGTGCCAGCAGCTTGGTGCGGGACAGGGGCTACAATGAGCAGTTCTTC. Translating it yields CASSLVRDRGYNEQFF.

The chain is built from TRBV19 and TRBJ1-1; D not resolved. The germline V gene encodes CDR1 LNHDA and CDR2 SQIVND (reference sequence). This CDR3 is 14 amino acids long. The V and J ends lost 5 bases and 0 bases respectively, with 10 bases between them. The CDR3 region has the DNA TGTGCCAGTAGTTTAGGACTTCTGAACACTGAAGCTTTCTTT. Translating gives CASSLGLLNTEAFF.

DNA for the CDR3: TGTGCCATCAGTGGGCCGGCGGAGGGCACTGAAGCTTTCTTT. Its translation: CAISGPAEGTEAFF. The genes are TRBV10-3 and TRBJ1-1; D remains ambiguous. Trimming took off 4 bases at V and 4 bases at J, with 13 bases between the two ends. This CDR3 is built from 14 residues. The germline V gene has CDR1 ENHRY and CDR2 SYGVKD.

V is TRBV11-2 and J is TRBJ1-4; no definite D call. V was trimmed by 4 bases and J by 8 bases, leaving 17 bases between them. The CDR3 is made up of 15 amino acids. CDR1 SGHAT and CDR2 FQNNGV come from the germline V gene. The CDR3 reads CASSSPSGGPEKLFF. The CDR3 nucleotides read TGTGCCAGCAGCTCTCCTTCTGGAGGTCCGGAAAAACTGTTTTTT.

The chain joins TRBV2 to TRBJ2-1, with a possible D match to TRBD1 (5 bases). Germline CDR1 reads SNHLY; CDR2 reads FYNNEI. This CDR3 contains 12 residues. Between the trimmed V and J ends, which lost 7 bases and 5 bases, there was a span of 9 bases. In nucleotides, the CDR3 is TGTGCCAGCACCAGGGAACACAATGAGCAGTTCTTC. Translated: CASTREHNEQFF.